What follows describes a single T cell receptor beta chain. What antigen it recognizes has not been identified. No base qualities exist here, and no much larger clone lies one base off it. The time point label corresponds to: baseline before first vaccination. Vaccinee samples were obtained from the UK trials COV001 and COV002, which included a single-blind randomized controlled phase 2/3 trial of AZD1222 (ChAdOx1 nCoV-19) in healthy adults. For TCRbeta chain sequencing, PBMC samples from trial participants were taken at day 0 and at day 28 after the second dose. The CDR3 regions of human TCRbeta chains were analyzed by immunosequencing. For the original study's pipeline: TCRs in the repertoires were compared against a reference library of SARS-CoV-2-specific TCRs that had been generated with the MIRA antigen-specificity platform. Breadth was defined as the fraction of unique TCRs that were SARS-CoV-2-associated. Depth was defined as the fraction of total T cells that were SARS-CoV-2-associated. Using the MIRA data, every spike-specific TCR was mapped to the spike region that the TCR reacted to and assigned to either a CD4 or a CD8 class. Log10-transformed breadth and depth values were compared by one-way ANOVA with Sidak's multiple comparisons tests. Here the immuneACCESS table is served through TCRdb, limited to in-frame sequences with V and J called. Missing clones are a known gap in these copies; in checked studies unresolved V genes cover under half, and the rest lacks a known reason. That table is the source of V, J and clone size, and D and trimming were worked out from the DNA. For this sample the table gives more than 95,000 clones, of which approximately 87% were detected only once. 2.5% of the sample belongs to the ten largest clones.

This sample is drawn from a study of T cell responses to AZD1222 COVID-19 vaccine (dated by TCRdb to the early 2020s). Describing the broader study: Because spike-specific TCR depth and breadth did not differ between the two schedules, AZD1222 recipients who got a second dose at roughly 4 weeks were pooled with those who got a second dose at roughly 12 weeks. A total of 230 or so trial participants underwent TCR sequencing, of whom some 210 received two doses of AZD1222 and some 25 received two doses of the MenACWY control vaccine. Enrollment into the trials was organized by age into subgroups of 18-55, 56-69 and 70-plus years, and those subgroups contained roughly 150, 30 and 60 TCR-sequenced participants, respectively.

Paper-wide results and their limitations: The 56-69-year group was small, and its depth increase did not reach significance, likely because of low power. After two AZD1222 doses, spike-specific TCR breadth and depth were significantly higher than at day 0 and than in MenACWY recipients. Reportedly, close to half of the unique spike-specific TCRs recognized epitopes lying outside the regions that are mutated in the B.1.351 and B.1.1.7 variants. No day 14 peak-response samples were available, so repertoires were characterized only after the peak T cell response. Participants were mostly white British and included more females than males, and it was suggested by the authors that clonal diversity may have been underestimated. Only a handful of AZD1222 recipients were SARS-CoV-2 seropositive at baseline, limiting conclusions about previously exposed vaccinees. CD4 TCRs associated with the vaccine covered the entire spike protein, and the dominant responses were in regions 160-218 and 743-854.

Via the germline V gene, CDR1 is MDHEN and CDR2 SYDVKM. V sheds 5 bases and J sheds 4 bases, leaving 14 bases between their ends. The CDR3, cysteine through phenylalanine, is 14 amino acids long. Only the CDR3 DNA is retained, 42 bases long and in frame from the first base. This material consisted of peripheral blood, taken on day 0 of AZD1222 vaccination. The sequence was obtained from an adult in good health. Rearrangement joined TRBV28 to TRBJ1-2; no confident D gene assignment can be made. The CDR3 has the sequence CASSPQRNLYGYTF. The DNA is TGTGCCAGCAGTCCACAGAGAAATCTCTATGGCTACACCTTC.